The rows below give T cell receptor beta chains drawn from one sample of a study of shared T cell receptors in the human thymus. TCRdb keeps only in-frame clones here, not all; method: immunoSEQ multiplex PCR. The data show 700,000 to 750,000 clones, with approximately 83% seen just once and more than 0.008% held by the top ten. These data were also filed under a second study, of human thymus T cells.

Sequencing was done on a sample of thymocytes. These receptors were obtained from a girl in the first two years of life with a congenital heart defect. Each CDR3 is given with its conserved first and last residue. D genes are given only for firm matches. Size is stated for part of the rows, as once, few or many counts, or as a class when the clone is expanded.

v_call,clone_size,d_call,j_call,cdr3_aa,cdr3_nt
TRBV7-9,NA,TRBD1,TRBJ1-3,CASSPPGGGTDTIYF,TGTGCCAGCAGCCCCCCCGGAGGGGGCACAGACACCATATATTTT
TRBV7-2,NA,NA,TRBJ2-7,CASSSRGYEQYF,TGTGCCAGCAGCTCCCGCGGGTACGAGCAGTACTTC
TRBV19,NA,NA,TRBJ1-1,CASSIPIGGRGSAGTEAFF,TGTGCCAGTAGTATCCCAATCGGTGGCAGGGGCTCTGCCGGCACTGAAGCTTTCTTT
TRBV6-5,NA,NA,TRBJ1-5,CASSSVPGNQPQHF,TGTGCCAGCAGTTCCGTCCCGGGCAATCAGCCCCAGCATTTT
TRBV6-1,NA,NA,TRBJ1-1,CASSDQGTTEAFF,TGTGCCAGCAGTGACCAGGGAACGACTGAAGCTTTCTTT
TRBV25-1,NA,NA,TRBJ1-2,CASSPDIGGYTF,TGTGCCAGCAGCCCGGACATCGGGGGCTACACCTTC
TRBV28,NA,TRBD1,TRBJ1-5,CASSFWGQDRGGGSSNQPQHF,TGTGCCAGCAGTTTTTGGGGTCAAGACAGGGGCGGAGGGAGTAGCAATCAGCCCCAGCATTTT
TRBV6-5,NA,TRBD1,TRBJ1-1,CASSTTGAHTEAFF,TGTGCCAGCAGTACAACAGGGGCGCACACTGAAGCTTTCTTT
TRBV7-9,NA,TRBD1,TRBJ1-2,CASSSLRDRDYGGYTF,TGTGCCAGCAGCTCTCTCCGGGACAGGGATTATGGTGGCTACACCTTC
TRBV6-1,once,TRBD2,TRBJ2-2,CASSEWGGPGELFF,TGTGCCAGCAGTGAATGGGGGGGACCCGGGGAGCTGTTTTTT
TRBV19,NA,TRBD1,TRBJ1-1,CASSILRQGGTEAFF,TGTGCCAGTAGTATCTTGAGACAGGGCGGCACTGAAGCTTTCTTT
TRBV9,NA,NA,TRBJ1-5,CASSATDSNQPQHF,TGTGCCAGCAGCGCGACAGATAGCAATCAGCCCCAGCATTTT
TRBV28,NA,NA,TRBJ2-1,CASSLRGHWYNEQFF,TGTGCCAGCAGTTTAAGAGGGCATTGGTACAATGAGCAGTTCTTC
TRBV6-5,NA,NA,TRBJ1-1,CASSPGVEAFF,TGTGCCAGCAGTCCGGGGGTGGAAGCTTTCTTT
TRBV6-7,NA,NA,TRBJ1-2,CASSSVDRGRVIRYGYTF,TGTGCCAGCAGTAGTGTGGATAGGGGCAGGGTAATTCGCTACGGCTACACCTTC
TRBV6-5,NA,NA,TRBJ1-2,CASSRQKANYGYTF,TGTGCCAGCAGTAGACAGAAAGCTAACTATGGCTACACCTTC
TRBV19,once,NA,TRBJ1-2,CASRNQGSGYTF,TGTGCCAGTAGGAATCAGGGGTCTGGCTACACCTTC
TRBV7-6,NA,TRBD1,TRBJ1-2,CASSPGGWGYTF,TGTGCCAGCAGCCCAGGGGGTTGGGGCTACACCTTC
TRBV27,NA,NA,TRBJ1-1,CASSRGGRAFF,TGTGCCAGCAGCCGGGGGGGGAGAGCTTTCTTT
TRBV14,NA,TRBD1,TRBJ1-1,CASSQVPGQGVKAFF,TGTGCCAGCAGCCAAGTACCGGGACAGGGGGTTAAAGCTTTCTTT
TRBV2,NA,NA,TRBJ2-7,CASSEPLATVYEQYF,TGTGCCAGCAGTGAACCTTTGGCCACAGTCTACGAGCAGTACTTC
TRBV5-1,NA,TRBD1,TRBJ1-2,CASSLRQGRAYGYTF,TGCGCCAGCAGCTTGAGACAGGGACGAGCCTATGGCTACACCTTC
TRBV5-6,NA,TRBD1,TRBJ2-5,CASSRDSGQETQYF,TGTGCCAGCAGCCGGGACAGTGGCCAAGAGACCCAGTACTTC
TRBV19,NA,NA,TRBJ1-3,CASSIEGSGNTIYF,TGTGCCAGTAGTATTGAGGGATCTGGAAACACCATATATTTT
TRBV7-6,NA,NA,TRBJ2-2,CASSSHPQMGHVANTGELFF,TGTGCCAGCAGCTCCCACCCTCAAATGGGACACGTCGCGAACACCGGGGAGCTGTTTTTT
TRBV14,NA,NA,TRBJ2-7,CASSPQGGSGILSEQYF,TGTGCCAGCAGCCCCCAGGGGGGTAGCGGGATTCTAAGTGAGCAGTACTTC
TRBV5-4,NA,TRBD1,TRBJ1-2,CASSMPQGSANGYTF,TGTGCCAGCAGCATGCCACAGGGGTCAGCAAATGGCTACACCTTC
TRBV2,NA,NA,TRBJ2-1,CASWDSGPYNEQFF,TGTGCCAGCTGGGACTCCGGGCCCTACAATGAGCAGTTCTTC
TRBV7-9,NA,TRBD1,TRBJ2-7,CASSLTGTDPREQYF,TGTGCCAGCAGCTTGACCGGGACAGACCCCCGAGAGCAGTACTTC
TRBV4-1,NA,NA,TRBJ2-6,CASSLTNVLTF,TGCGCCAGCAGCCTAACCAACGTCCTGACTTTC